Given below is one TCR beta chain in context. The data derive from a study of blood T cell repertoires in COVID-19. About the research overall: Whether acute or convalescent, the COVID-19 samples came from the United States, Italy and Spain. PBMCs, B-cell-depleted T cells, or T cells provided the cDNA or gDNA that made up the material.

Authors' data handling: Reference gene primer amplification gave nucleated cell count estimates. Profiling relied on immunoSEQ multiplex PCR, and the TCRdb table lists in-frame clones only, not all of them. V, J and clone size are those of that table, while D and trimming were read from the DNA. The sample contains tens of thousands of clones, about 93% of which appear only once. The germline gives CDR1 SNHLY, CDR2 FYNNEI. The CDR3 consists of 14 residues. Trimming took 7 bases from V and 0 from J, leaving 9 bases between them. The chain recombines TRBV2 with TRBJ1-4; possibly TRBD1 for D (6 bases). This TCR came from a man older than 75 with acute or convalescent COVID-19. The sample comprised peripheral blood. The DNA for the CDR3 is TGTGCCAGCAACCGACAGGCAACTAATGAAAAACTGTTTTTT. Translation gives CASNRQATNEKLFF.